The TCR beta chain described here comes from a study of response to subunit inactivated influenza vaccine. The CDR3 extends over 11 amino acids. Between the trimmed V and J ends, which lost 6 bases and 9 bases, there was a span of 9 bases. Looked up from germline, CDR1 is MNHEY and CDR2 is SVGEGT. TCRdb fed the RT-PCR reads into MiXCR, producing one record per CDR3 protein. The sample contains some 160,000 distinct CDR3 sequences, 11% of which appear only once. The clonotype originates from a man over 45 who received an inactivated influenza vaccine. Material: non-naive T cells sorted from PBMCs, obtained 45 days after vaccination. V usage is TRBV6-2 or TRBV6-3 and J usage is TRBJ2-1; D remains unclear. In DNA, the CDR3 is TGTGCCAGCAGCCGGCAAGGTGAGCAGTTCTTC. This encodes CASSRQGEQFF.